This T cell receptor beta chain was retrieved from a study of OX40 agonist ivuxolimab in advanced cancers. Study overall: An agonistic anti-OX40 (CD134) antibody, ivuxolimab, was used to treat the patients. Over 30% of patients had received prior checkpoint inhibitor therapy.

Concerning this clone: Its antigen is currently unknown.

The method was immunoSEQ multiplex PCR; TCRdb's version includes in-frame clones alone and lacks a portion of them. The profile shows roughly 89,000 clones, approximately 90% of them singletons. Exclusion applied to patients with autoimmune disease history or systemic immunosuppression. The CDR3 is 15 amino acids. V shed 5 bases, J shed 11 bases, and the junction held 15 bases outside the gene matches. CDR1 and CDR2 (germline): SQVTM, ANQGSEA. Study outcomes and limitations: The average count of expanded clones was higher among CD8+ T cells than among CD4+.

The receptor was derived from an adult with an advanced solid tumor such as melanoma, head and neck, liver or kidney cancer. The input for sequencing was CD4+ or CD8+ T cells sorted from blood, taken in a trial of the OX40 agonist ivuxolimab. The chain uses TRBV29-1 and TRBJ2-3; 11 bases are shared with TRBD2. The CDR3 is CSVPQGLADTHKQYF. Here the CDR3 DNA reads TGCAGCGTTCCCCAGGGACTAGCGGACACTCACAAGCAGTATTTT.